Listed below are T cell receptor beta chains from one sample, sequenced in a study of blood T cell repertoires in COVID-19. Profiled with immunoSEQ multiplex PCR; TCRdb holds only in-frame clones, not every one. Among about 75,000 clones, about nine tenths were seen once, and the ten largest hold around 9%. The sequencing input was peripheral blood. These receptors were collected from a human donor in a cohort sampled during active COVID-19. Both conserved end residues are part of each CDR3. Fields, in order: clone size, D gene, V gene, J gene, CDR3 DNA, CDR3 protein. D genes are given only for firm matches. Where a row states a size, it is once, few, many or the class of an expanded clone; other rows omit it.

few	.	TRBV2	TRBJ1-6	TGTGCCAGCACTCGACCAAAAGGACAGTTAAATTCACCCCTCCACTTT	CASTRPKGQLNSPLHF
.	TRBD1	TRBV19	TRBJ1-2	TGTGCCAGTAGTATAGGCACAGGGGGCCATGGCTACACCTTC	CASSIGTGGHGYTF
medium-sized	.	TRBV11-3	TRBJ2-7	TGTGCCAGCAGCCGGACTCCTGTCTACGAGCAGTACTTC	CASSRTPVYEQYF
once	.	TRBV4-2	TRBJ2-1	TGTGCCAGCAGCCAGGACGTGTCGGGGGTACAGTTCTTC	CASSQDVSGVQFF
medium-sized	.	TRBV7-9	TRBJ2-7	TGTGCCAGCAGCTCTACAGGTCCGAAATCCTACGAGCAGTACTTC	CASSSTGPKSYEQYF
.	.	TRBV6-5	TRBJ1-1	TGTGCCAGCAGTTACGGGGGGACTGAAGCTTTCTTT	CASSYGGTEAFF
few	.	TRBV30	TRBJ1-3	TGTGCCTGGAGTCTGGACAGATGGGGAAACACCATATATTTT	CAWSLDRWGNTIYF
.	TRBD2	TRBV5-5	TRBJ2-1	TGTGCCAGCAGCTTGGGACTAGCGGTCAGCTCCTACAATGAGCAGTTCTTC	CASSLGLAVSSYNEQFF
.	TRBD1	TRBV7-2	TRBJ2-5	TGTGCCAGCAGCCGACAGGGACGAGAGACCCAGTACTTC	CASSRQGRETQYF
.	.	TRBV2	TRBJ1-1	TGTGCCAGCACTCTTTTGTCCTTAAATGAAGCTTTCTTT	CASTLLSLNEAFF
once	.	TRBV3-1/TRBV3-2	TRBJ2-1	TGTGCCAGCAGCGAGTACAATGAGCAGTTCTTC	CASSEYNEQFF
few	TRBD2	TRBV19	TRBJ2-7	TGTGCCAGTAAGGCTAGCGGGGGGGCCTACGAGCAGTACTTC	CASKASGGAYEQYF
.	.	TRBV5-4	TRBJ1-3	TGTGCCAGCAGCCGAACAGGGACGTCTGGAAACACCATATATTTT	CASSRTGTSGNTIYF
.	TRBD2	TRBV13	TRBJ2-1	TGTGCCAGCAGCTTGGTCCATAGCGGGGGGGCCTACAATGAGCAGTTCTTC	CASSLVHSGGAYNEQFF
.	.	TRBV4-2	TRBJ1-6	TGTGCCAGCAGCCAGGTTACGGATTCACCCCTCCACTTT	CASSQVTDSPLHF
.	TRBD2	TRBV27	TRBJ2-1	TGTGCCAGCAGTTTCCTAGCGGGAGTACTCGATGAGCAGTTCTTC	CASSFLAGVLDEQFF
.	.	TRBV12-5	TRBJ1-3	TGTGCTAGTGGTTTGGTACTAGGAGGTGTGGGCACCATATATTTT	CASGLVLGGVGTIYF
.	.	TRBV7-9	TRBJ2-5	TGTGCCAGCAGCGAGCAAGAGACCCAGTACTTC	CASSEQETQYF
.	TRBD1	TRBV3-1/TRBV3-2	TRBJ2-2	TGTGCCAGCAGCCACCAGGACAGGGGCTCATTTAACACCGGGGAGCTGTTTTTT	CASSHQDRGSFNTGELFF
.	.	TRBV11-2	TRBJ2-7	TGTGCCAGCAGCTTAGGGGGGGTTAGCTCCTACGAGCAGTACTTC	CASSLGGVSSYEQYF
.	TRBD1	TRBV28	TRBJ2-1	TGTGCCAGCAGTTTTGGGACAGGGACTTACAATGAGCAGTTCTTC	CASSFGTGTYNEQFF
.	TRBD1	TRBV4-1	TRBJ2-7	TGCGCCAGCAGCCCCGGGACAGCCGCCTACGAGCAGTACTTC	CASSPGTAAYEQYF
.	TRBD1	TRBV19	TRBJ1-6	TGTGCCAGTAGTAGCCCGGGACAGCTTAATTCACCCCTCCACTTT	CASSSPGQLNSPLHF
.	.	TRBV6-5	TRBJ1-5	TGTGCCAGCAGTCCAGGGGTGGGATTGCAGCCCCAGCATTTT	CASSPGVGLQPQHF
.	.	TRBV6-1	TRBJ1-3	TGTGCCAGCAGTGAAACCAGGTTCTCTGGAAACACCATATATTTT	CASSETRFSGNTIYF
.	TRBD2	TRBV5-4	TRBJ2-1	TGTGCCAGCAGCCCCAGAGGGCGGGGGGGCCGTTCCTACAATGAGCAGTTCTTC	CASSPRGRGGRSYNEQFF
once	.	TRBV6-5	TRBJ1-1	TGTGCCAGCAGTTACGGCGGTTTACGGAACACTGAAGCTTTCTTT	CASSYGGLRNTEAFF
once	.	TRBV30	TRBJ2-7	TGTGCCTGGAGTGTACCGCGGGAAATGACCTACGAGCAGTACTTC	CAWSVPREMTYEQYF
.	.	TRBV28	TRBJ1-1	TGTGCCAGCAGAACAACGAACACTGAAGCTTTCTTT	CASRTTNTEAFF
.	TRBD1	TRBV28	TRBJ1-1	TGTGCCAGCAGTCGCCCGGGACAGGCTACTGAAGCTTTCTTT	CASSRPGQATEAFF
once	.	TRBV5-1	TRBJ2-4	TGCGCCAGCAGCTTGTTGGAGCGTGACATTCAGTACTTC	CASSLLERDIQYF